These 2 T cell receptor beta chains share one sample of origin, sequenced in a study of blood T cell repertoires in COVID-19. The data were produced by immunoSEQ multiplex PCR, yet TCRdb's version contains in-frame clones alone and is incomplete. The sample consists of roughly 260,000 clones, 80% to 90% of them appearing once. Input material: peripheral blood. The receptors derive from a woman between 40 and 55 years old with acute or convalescent COVID-19.

The chain is built from TRBV2 and TRBJ1-3; 10 nucleotides align to TRBD1. Germline trimming cut 7 bases from V and 2 bases from J; bases unmatched to any gene: 2. CDR1 SNHLY and CDR2 FYNNEI come from the germline V gene. The CDR3 loop spans 14 amino acids. The chain's CDR3 is CASNGQGAGNTIYF. The CDR3 region has the DNA TGTGCCAGCAATGGACAGGGGGCTGGAAACACCATATATTTT. Filled out from reference TRBV2 and TRBJ1-3, the complete variable domain reads EPEVTQTPSHQVTQMGQEVILRCVPISNHLYFYWYRQILGQKVEFLVSFYNNEISEKSEIFDDQFSVERPDGSNFTLKIRSTKLEDSAMYFCASNGQGAGNTIYFGEGSWLTVV.

The chain links TRBV21-1 to TRBJ2-3; TRBD2 is taken as the D call from the table, unchecked against the DNA. TRBV21-1 is a documented pseudogene. The CDR3 is 19 residues long. The CDR3 spells CASSACGTSGGHSTDTQYF. For the CDR3, the DNA is TGTGCCAGCAGCGCGTGTGGGACTAGCGGGGGACATAGCACAGATACGCAGTATTTT.